The entry below gives a single T cell receptor beta chain sequence along with its context. Its specific antigen is unknown. No qualities accompany the bases; no much larger clone lies one base away. The sample originates from a study of T cell changes during pregnancy in multiple sclerosis (dated by TCRdb to the late 2010s). With respect to the entire study: The study looked at changes in the T cell repertoire across pregnancy in women with multiple sclerosis.

Library method: the immunoSEQ multiplex PCR assay. TCRdb holds this immuneACCESS table with in-frame rearrangements only. Some clones are missing; in checked studies, unresolved V genes explain under half, and the rest has no known cause. This sample lists nearly 80,000 clones; approximately 90% were detected once. Around 0.2% of the sample rests with the top ten. The CDR3 numbers 17 residues from cysteine through phenylalanine. Solely the CDR3 DNA is kept, with 51 bases framed from the first base. CDR1 and CDR2, per the germline V gene, are MDHEN and SYDVKM. V is cut back by 3 bases and J by 4 bases, with 12 bases in the junction unmatched.

This chain is built from TRBV28 and TRBJ2-1, and TRBD2 matches 7 of the central bases. This receptor was obtained from a female donor with multiple sclerosis, enrolled in a pregnancy study. The source was CD4+ T cells from peripheral blood mononuclear cells, collected before pregnancy. The CDR3 reads as follows: CASSFGAMRERYNEQFF. The nucleotide sequence is given as TGTGCCAGCAGTTTTGGGGCGATGCGGGAGAGGTACAATGAGCAGTTCTTC.